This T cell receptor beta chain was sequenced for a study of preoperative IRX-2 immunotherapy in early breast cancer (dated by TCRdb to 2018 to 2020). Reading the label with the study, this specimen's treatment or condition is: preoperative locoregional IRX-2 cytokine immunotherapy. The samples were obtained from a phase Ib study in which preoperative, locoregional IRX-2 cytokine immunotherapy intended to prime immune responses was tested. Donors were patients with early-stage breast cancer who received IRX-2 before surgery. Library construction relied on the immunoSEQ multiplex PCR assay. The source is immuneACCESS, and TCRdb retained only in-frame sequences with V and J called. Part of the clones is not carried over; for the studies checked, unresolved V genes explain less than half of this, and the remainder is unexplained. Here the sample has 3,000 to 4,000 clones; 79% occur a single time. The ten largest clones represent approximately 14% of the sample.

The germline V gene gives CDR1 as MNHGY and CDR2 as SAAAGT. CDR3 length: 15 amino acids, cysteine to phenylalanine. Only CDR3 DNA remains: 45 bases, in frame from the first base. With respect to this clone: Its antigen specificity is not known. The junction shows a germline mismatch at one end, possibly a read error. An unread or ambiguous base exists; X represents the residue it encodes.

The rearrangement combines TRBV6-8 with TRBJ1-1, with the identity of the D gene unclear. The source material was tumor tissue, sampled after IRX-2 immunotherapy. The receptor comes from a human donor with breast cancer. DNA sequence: TGTGCCAGCAGTTACTCAGACTTGATGAACACTGAAGCTTTYTTT. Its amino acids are CASSYSDLMNTEAXF. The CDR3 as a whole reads CASSYSDLMNTEAFF.